This record covers a single T cell receptor (beta chain). Its antigen is still unknown. UMIs and a universal primer site were added when TCR cDNA was made by 5'RACE template switching. TCRdb itself ran the 5' RACE reads through MiXCR, one entry per CDR3 protein. The sample includes about 240,000 distinct CDR3 sequences, less than 8.5% of them seen just once. This entry is derived from a study of T cells after yellow fever vaccination. General study points: Although most clonotypes did not, a small share appeared in both CD4 and CD8 compartments. A large majority of primary-vaccination clones showed up again after the booster (just under 97% CD4, 88% CD8).

CDR1 and CDR2 (germline): DFQATT, SNEGSKA (reference sequence). Trimming cost V 5 bases and J 2 bases, with 12 bases left between them. This CDR3 has 14 residues. This TCR was sampled from a man aged 25-40 years who received the YFV17D yellow fever vaccine. The sample in question was CD4+ T cells sorted from PBMCs, obtained 15 days after the yellow fever booster vaccination. This sequence joins TRBV20-1 and TRBJ2-2; tentatively, D is TRBD2 (6 bases). The CDR3 DNA follows: TGCAGTGCTCGCCGGAGGGTAAACACCGGGGAGCTGTTTTTT. It yields the protein CSARRRVNTGELFF.